A single sample is the source of the 2 T cell receptor beta chains below, sequenced in a study of T cell repertoires in cytomegalovirus infection. These receptors are not linked to any known antigen. Via MiXCR, TCRdb re-called the reads, giving one row per CDR3 protein. The repertoire holds 700,000 to 950,000 distinct CDR3 sequences, with about 31% as singletons. The sample in question was cultured CD8+ T cells from PBMCs, obtained from culture after CMV antigen stimulation. All receptors derive from a human donor in good health (CMV status not recorded). Some clones in this sample may be carry-over from other donors' samples.

This sequence joins TRBV19 and TRBJ2-1, with D maybe TRBD2 (6 bases). Germline V gives CDR1 LNHDA, CDR2 SQIVND (reference sequence). The CDR3 sequence is 16 residues long. The ends were cut back, 0 bases at V and 4 bases at J, with 13 bases in the middle. The CDR3 nucleotides read TGTGCCAGTAGTATAGAGTCTAGCGCCGGTTACAATGAGCAGTTCTTC. Protein: CASSIESSAGYNEQFF.

This clonotype showed up just a few times. The V and J genes are TRBV14 and TRBJ2-1; D remains unclear. Germline CDR1 is SGHDN and CDR2 is FVKESK. Trimming took 3 bases from V and 2 from J, leaving 14 bases between them. The CDR3 runs 16 residues. The CDR3 region is CASSHRTRFTYNEQFF. CDR3 nucleotide sequence: TGTGCCAGCAGCCACCGGACCCGTTTCACCTACAATGAGCAGTTCTTC.